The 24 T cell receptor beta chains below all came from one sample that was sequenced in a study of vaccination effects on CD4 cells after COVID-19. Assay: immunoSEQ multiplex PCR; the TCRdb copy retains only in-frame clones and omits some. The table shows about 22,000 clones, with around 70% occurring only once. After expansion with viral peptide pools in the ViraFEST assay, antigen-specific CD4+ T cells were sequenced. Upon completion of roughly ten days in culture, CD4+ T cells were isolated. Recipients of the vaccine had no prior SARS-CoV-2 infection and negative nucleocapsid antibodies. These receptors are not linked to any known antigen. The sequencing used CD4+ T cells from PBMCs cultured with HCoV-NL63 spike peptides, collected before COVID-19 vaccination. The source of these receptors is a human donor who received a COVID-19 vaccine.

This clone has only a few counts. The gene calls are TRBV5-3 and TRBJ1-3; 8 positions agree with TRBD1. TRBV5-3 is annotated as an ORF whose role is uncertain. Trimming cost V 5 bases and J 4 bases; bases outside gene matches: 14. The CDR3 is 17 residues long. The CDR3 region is CARSSDRDQLPGNTIYF. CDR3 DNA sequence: TGTGCCAGAAGTTCGGACAGGGACCAACTACCAGGAAACACCATATATTTT.

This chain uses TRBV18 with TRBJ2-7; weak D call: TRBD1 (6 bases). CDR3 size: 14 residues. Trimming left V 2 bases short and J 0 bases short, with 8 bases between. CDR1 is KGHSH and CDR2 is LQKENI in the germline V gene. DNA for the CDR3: TGTGCCAGCTCACCAACAGGGTCCTCCTACGAGCAGTACTTC. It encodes CASSPTGSSYEQYF.

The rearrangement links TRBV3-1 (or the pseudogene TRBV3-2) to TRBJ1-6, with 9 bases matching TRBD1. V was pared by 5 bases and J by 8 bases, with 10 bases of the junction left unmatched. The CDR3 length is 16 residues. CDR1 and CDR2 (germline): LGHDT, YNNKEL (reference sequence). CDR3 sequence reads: CASSDSPGTGHSPLHF. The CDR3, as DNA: TGTGCCAGCAGCGACTCTCCGGGGACAGGGCATTCACCCCTCCACTTT.

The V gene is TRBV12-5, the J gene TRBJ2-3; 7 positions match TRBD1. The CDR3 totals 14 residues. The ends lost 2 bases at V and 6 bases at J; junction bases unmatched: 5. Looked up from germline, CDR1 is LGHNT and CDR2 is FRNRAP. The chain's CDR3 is CASGLPRDSDTQYF. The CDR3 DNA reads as TGTGCTAGTGGTTTGCCCCGGGACAGTGATACGCAGTATTTT.

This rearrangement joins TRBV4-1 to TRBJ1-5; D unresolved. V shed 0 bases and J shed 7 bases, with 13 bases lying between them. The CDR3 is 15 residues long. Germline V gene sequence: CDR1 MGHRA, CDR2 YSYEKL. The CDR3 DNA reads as TGCGCCAGCAGCCAAGAGACGCAGGCTCGCCAGCCCCAGCATTTT. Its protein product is CASSQETQARQPQHF.

The CDR3 nucleotides read TGTGCCAGCAGAATGTTATCTACCTCTGGAAAAGCCATATATTTT. Protein product: CASRMLSTSGKAIYF. The chain is built from TRBV28 and TRBJ1-3; D is undetermined. The CDR3 extends over 15 amino acids. The germline V gene has CDR1 MDHEN and CDR2 SYDVKM. Trimming pared 6 bases from V and 11 bases from J, leaving 23 bases between.

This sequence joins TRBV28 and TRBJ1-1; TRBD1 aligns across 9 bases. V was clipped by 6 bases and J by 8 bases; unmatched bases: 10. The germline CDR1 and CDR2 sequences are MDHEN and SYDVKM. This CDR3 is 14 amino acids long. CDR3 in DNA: TGTGCCAGCAGGGTACCGGGACAGGGAAAGGAAGCTTTCTTT. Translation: CASRVPGQGKEAFF.

The CDR3 DNA follows: TGTGCCAGCACCCTGGGGCCAGGTGTGGATAATTCACCCCTCCACTTT. Its protein is CASTLGPGVDNSPLHF. The rearrangement uses TRBV2 and TRBJ1-6; D may be TRBD1 (5 bases). Trimming pared 7 bases from V and 5 bases from J, leaving 18 bases between. CDR3 size: 16 residues. The germline gives CDR1 SNHLY, CDR2 FYNNEI.

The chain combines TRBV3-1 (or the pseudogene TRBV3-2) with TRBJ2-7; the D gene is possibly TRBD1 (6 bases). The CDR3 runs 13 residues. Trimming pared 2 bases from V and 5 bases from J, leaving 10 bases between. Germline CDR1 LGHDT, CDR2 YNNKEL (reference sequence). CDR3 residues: CASSQRGTNEQYF. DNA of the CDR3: TGTGCCAGCAGCCAACGTGGGACAAACGAGCAGTACTTC.

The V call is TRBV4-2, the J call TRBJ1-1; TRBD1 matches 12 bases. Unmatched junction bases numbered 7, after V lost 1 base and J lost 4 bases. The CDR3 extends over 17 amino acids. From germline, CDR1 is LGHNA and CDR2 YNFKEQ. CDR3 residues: CASSQGGQGARSTEAFF. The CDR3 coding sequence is TGTGCCAGCAGCCAAGGGGGACAGGGGGCTCGGAGCACTGAAGCTTTCTTT.

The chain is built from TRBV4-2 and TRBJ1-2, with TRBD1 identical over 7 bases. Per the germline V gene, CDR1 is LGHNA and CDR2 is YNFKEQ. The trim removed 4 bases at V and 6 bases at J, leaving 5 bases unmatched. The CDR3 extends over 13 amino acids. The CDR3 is CASSPTGTHGYTF. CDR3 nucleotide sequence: TGTGCCAGCAGCCCGACAGGGACCCATGGCTACACCTTC.

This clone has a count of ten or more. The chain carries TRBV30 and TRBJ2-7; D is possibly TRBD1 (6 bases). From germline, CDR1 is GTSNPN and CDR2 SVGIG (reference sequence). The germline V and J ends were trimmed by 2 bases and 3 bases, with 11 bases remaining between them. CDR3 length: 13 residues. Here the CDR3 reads CAWSPQTGYEQYF. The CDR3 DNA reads TGTGCCTGGAGTCCCCAGACAGGCTACGAGCAGTACTTC. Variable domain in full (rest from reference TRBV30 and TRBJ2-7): SQTIHQWPATLVQPVGSPLSLECTVEGTSNPNLYWYRQAAGRGLQLLFYSVGIGQISSEVPQNLSASRPQDRQFILSSKKLLLSDSGFYLCAWSPQTGYEQYFGPGTRLTVT.

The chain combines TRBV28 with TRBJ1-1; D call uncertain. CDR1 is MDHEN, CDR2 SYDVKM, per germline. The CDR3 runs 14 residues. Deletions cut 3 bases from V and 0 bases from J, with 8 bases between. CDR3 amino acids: CASSLGKMNTEAFF. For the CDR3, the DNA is TGTGCCAGCAGTTTGGGGAAGATGAACACTGAAGCTTTCTTT.

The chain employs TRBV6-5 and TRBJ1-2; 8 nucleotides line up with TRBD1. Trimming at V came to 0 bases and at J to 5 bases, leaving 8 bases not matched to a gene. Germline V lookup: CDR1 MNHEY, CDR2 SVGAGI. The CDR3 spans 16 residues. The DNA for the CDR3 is TGTGCCAGCAGTTACTCTTTCGGACAGGGATTATATGGCTACACCTTC. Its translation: CASSYSFGQGLYGYTF.

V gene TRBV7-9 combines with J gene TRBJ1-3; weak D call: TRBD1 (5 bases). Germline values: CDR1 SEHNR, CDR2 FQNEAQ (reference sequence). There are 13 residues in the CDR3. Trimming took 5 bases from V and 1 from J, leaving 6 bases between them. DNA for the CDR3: TGTGCCAGCAGCCGGGGGTCTGGAAACACCATATATTTT. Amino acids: CASSRGSGNTIYF.

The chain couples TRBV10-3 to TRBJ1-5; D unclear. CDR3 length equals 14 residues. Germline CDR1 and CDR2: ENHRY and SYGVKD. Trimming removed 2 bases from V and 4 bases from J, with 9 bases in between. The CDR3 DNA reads TGTGCCATCAGTGAGGGCGGTTCTAATCAGCCCCAGCATTTT. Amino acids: CAISEGGSNQPQHF.

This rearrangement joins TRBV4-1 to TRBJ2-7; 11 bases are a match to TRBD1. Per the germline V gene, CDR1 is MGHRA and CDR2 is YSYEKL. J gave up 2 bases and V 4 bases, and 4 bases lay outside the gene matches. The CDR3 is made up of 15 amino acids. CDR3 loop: CASSRDRGEAYEQYF. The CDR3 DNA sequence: TGCGCCAGCAGCCGGGACAGGGGGGAAGCCTACGAGCAGTACTTC.

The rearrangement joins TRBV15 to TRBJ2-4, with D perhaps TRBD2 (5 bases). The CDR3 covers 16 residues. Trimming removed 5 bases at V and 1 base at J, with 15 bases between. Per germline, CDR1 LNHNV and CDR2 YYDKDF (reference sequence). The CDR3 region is CATSGLLVGAKNIQYF. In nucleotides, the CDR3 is TGTGCCACCAGCGGATTACTAGTTGGGGCCAAAAACATTCAGTACTTC.

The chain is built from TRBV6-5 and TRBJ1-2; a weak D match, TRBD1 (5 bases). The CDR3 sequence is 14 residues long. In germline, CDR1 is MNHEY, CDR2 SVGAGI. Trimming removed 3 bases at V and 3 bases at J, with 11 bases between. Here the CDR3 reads CASSYWQGDYGYTF. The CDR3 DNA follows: TGTGCCAGCAGTTATTGGCAAGGGGACTATGGCTACACCTTC.

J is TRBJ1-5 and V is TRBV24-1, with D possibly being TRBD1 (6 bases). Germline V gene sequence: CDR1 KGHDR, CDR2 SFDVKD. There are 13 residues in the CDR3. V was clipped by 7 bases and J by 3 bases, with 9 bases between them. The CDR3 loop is CATSRGTNQPQHF. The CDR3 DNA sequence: TGTGCCACCAGCAGGGGCACCAATCAGCCCCAGCATTTT.

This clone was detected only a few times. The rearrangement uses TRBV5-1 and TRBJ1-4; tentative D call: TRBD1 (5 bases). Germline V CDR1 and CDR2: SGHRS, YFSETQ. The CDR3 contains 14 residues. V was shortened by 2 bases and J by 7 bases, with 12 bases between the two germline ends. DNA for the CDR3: TGCGCCAGCAGCTTACAAAATCAGGGTGAAAAACTGTTTTTT. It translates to CASSLQNQGEKLFF.

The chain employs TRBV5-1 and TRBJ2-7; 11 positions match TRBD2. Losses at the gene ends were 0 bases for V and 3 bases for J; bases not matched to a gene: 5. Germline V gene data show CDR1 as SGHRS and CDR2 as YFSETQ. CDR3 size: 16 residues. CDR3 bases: TGCGCCAGCAGCTTGGGGGGGACTAGCGGACGCTACGAGCAGTACTTC. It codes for CASSLGGTSGRYEQYF.

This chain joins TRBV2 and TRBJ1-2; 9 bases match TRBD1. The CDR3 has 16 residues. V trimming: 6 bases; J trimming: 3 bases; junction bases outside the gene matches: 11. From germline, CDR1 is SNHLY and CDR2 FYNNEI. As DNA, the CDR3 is TGTGCCAGCAGGGGCTCACAGGGGGCGCCCGACTATGGCTACACCTTC. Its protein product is CASRGSQGAPDYGYTF.

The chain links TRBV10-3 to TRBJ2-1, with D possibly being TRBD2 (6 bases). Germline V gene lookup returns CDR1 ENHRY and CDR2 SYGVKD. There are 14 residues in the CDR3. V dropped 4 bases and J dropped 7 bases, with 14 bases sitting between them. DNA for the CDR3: TGTGCCATCAGTGTTGGGCGGGATGGGAATGAGCAGTTCTTC. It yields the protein CAISVGRDGNEQFF.